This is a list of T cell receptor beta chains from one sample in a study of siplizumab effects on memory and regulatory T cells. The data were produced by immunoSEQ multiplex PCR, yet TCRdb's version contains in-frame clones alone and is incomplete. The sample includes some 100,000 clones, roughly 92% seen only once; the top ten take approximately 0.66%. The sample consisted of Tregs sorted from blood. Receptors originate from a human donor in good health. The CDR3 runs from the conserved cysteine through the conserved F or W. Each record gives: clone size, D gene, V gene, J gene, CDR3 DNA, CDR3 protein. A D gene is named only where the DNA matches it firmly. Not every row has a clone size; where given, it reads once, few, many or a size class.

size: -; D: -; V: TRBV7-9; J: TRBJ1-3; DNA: TGTGCCAGCAGCCCCTCGGGGGTTTTATCCGGAAACACCATATATTTT; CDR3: CASSPSGVLSGNTIYF
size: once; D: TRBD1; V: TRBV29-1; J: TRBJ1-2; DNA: TGCAGCGTTGAAACACGGGACAGAGAATATGGCTACACCTTC; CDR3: CSVETRDREYGYTF
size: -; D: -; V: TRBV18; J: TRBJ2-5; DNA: TGTGCCAGCTCACCCATAGGGCAAGAGACCCAGTACTTC; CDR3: CASSPIGQETQYF
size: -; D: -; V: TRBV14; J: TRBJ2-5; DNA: TGTGCCAGCAGCCAACCCTCCTTCTTGCATACCCAGTACTTC; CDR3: CASSQPSFLHTQYF
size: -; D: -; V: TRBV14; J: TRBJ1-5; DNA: TGTGCCTCTCACCTGGGCAGCCAATATAGCAATCAGCCCCAGCATTTT; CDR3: CASHLGSQYSNQPQHF
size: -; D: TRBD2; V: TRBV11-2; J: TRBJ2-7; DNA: TGTGCCAGCAGCTCTAGCGGGGTAGCGGGGGTCTTGTACGAGCAGTACTTC; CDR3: CASSSSGVAGVLYEQYF
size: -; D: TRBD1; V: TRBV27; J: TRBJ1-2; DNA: TGTGCCAGCAGGGGGACAGGGTCGACGTATGGCTACACCTTC; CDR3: CASRGTGSTYGYTF
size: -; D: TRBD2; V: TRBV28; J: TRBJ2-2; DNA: TGTGCCAGCAGTCCAGCGGGAGTTGGATGGACCGGGGAGCTGTTTTTT; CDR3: CASSPAGVGWTGELFF
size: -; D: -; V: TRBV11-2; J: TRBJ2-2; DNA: TGTGCCAGCAGCCCCGGGCCCAAGGCCGGGGAGCTGTTTTTT; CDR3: CASSPGPKAGELFF
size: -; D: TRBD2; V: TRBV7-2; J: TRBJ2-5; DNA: TGTGCCAGCAGTCCCGGGACTAGCGACGTAGGAGAGCAGTACTTC; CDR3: CASSPGTSDVGEQYF